These T cell receptor beta chains were read from a single sample in a study of blood T cell repertoires in COVID-19. Sequencing used immunoSEQ multiplex PCR; TCRdb keeps in-frame clones, though not all of them. The sample shows a few hundred thousand clones, around 81% of them seen only once. The sequenced sample consisted of PBMCs or T cells enriched from blood (not recorded which). These receptors all stem from a man aged 30 to 39 with acute COVID-19. Both conserved end residues are part of each CDR3. D genes are given only for firm matches. Clone size appears in some rows only: once, few, many, or a class for an expanded clone.

v_call	d_call	clone_size	j_call	cdr3_aa	cdr3_nt
TRBV5-5	.	.	TRBJ2-3	CASSPTGTMTWDTQYF	TGTGCCAGCAGCCCAACCGGGACAATGACATGGGATACGCAGTATTTT
TRBV7-6	TRBD1	.	TRBJ1-5	CASSLGTGYNSNQPQHF	TGTGCCAGCAGCTTAGGGACAGGGTATAATAGCAATCAGCCCCAGCATTTT
TRBV7-9	TRBD1	.	TRBJ1-4	CASSSDRGPEKLFF	TGTGCCAGCAGCTCAGACAGGGGGCCTGAAAAACTGTTTTTT
TRBV6-5	TRBD1	.	TRBJ1-6	CASTIGTGRNSPLHF	TGTGCCAGCACAATTGGGACAGGGAGGAATTCACCCCTCCACTTT
TRBV28	.	once	TRBJ1-2	CASSGQWSYNYGYTF	TGTGCCAGCAGTGGACAGTGGTCGTATAACTATGGCTACACCTTC
TRBV5-4	.	few	TRBJ2-3	CASRRPGTAPSDTQYF	TGTGCCAGCCGCCGACCTGGGACTGCCCCCTCAGATACGCAGTATTTT
TRBV6-1	TRBD1	many	TRBJ1-3	CASSEAGTGGNTIYF	TGTGCCAGCAGTGAAGCGGGGACAGGGGGAAACACCATATATTTT
TRBV6-1	.	.	TRBJ2-7	CASSEAQTYEQYF	TGTGCCAGCAGTGAAGCGCAGACCTACGAGCAGTACTTC
TRBV13	.	.	TRBJ2-7	CASSRGGGHQLEQYF	TGTGCCAGCAGTCGAGGGGGGGGCCATCAGCTTGAGCAGTACTTC
TRBV9	.	.	TRBJ1-6	CASSKQGTYNSPLHF	TGTGCCAGCAGCAAACAGGGTACCTATAATTCACCCCTCCACTTT
TRBV28	.	few	TRBJ1-2	CASGETQGGGYTF	TGTGCCAGCGGAGAAACCCAAGGTGGCGGCTACACCTTC
TRBV5-5	.	.	TRBJ2-2	CASSFSIARGDTGELFF	TGTGCCAGCAGCTTTAGCATCGCCAGGGGGGACACCGGGGAGCTGTTTTTT
TRBV3-1/TRBV3-2	TRBD2	.	TRBJ2-5	CASSQDFSGGETQYF	TGTGCCAGCAGCCAGGACTTTAGCGGGGGAGAGACCCAGTACTTC
TRBV19	.	.	TRBJ1-2	CASSTSGGGRNYGYTF	TGTGCCAGTAGTACATCCGGCGGGGGGCGGAACTATGGCTACACCTTC
TRBV30	.	.	TRBJ1-6	CAWSVLDSSYNSPLHF	TGTGCCTGGAGTGTATTGGACAGCTCCTATAATTCACCCCTCCACTTT
TRBV18	.	once	TRBJ1-2	CASSPSGDGYTF	TGTGCCAGCTCACCGTCGGGAGATGGCTACACCTTC
TRBV23-1	TRBD1	.	TRBJ1-5	CASRCPGTDSNQPQHF	TGCGCCAGCAGATGTCCCGGGACAGATAGCAATCAGCCCCAGCATTTT
TRBV5-4	TRBD1	.	TRBJ2-5	CASSLQGTGGGETQYF	TGTGCCAGCAGCTTGCAGGGGACAGGGGGTGGAGAGACCCAGTACTTC